This TCR beta chain was sequenced for a study of post-analysis software for immune sequencing data. This CDR3 has 16 residues. V was cut by 3 bases and J by 11 bases, with 26 bases left in between. The germline V gene encodes CDR1 SGHRS and CDR2 YFSETQ. Concerning this clonotype itself: The target antigen is unknown.

The TCR beta cDNA libraries contained unique molecular identifiers. From the PCR reads, TCRdb called clonotypes with MiXCR, one entry per CDR3 protein. The profile shows some 890,000 distinct CDR3 sequences, 53% of them singletons. The study, taken as a whole, reports: Controls showed lower frequencies than patients for 5 or 6 TRBV segments, and TRBV5-6, TRBV5-1 and TRBV20-1 were among these.

This sequence was found in a girl aged 10 to 17 with multiple sclerosis. The gene calls are TRBV5-1 and TRBJ2-5; tentatively, D is TRBD1 (6 bases). The sample was blood. The CDR3 sequence is CASSSIGQPSSYKQYF. CDR3 in DNA: TGCGCCAGCAGCTCGATCGGACAGCCCTCTTCCTACAAGCAGTACTTC.